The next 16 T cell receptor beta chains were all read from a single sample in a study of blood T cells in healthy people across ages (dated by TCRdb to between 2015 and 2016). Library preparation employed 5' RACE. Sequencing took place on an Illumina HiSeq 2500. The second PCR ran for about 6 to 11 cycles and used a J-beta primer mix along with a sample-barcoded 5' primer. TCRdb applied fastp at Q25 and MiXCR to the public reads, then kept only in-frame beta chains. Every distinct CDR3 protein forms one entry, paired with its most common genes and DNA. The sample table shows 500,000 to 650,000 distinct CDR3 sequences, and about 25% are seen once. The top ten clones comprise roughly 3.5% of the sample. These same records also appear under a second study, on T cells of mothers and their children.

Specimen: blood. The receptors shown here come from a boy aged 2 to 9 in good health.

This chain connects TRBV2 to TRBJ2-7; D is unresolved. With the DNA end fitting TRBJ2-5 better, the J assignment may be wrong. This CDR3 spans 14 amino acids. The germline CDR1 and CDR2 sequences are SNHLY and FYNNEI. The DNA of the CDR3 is TGTGCCAGCAGTGCCGGGTTCACCCAAGAGACCCAGTACTTC. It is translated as CASSAGFTQETQYF.

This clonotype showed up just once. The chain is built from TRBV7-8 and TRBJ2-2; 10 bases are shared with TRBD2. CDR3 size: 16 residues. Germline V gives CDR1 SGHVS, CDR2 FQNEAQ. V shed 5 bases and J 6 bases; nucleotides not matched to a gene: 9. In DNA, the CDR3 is TGTGCCAGCAGCAGAGCGGGAGGGAATCTCCCCGGGGAGCTGTTTTTT. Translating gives CASSRAGGNLPGELFF.

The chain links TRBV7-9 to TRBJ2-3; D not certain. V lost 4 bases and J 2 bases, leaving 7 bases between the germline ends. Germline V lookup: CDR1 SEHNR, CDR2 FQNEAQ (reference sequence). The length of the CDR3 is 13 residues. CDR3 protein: CASSSRITDTQYF. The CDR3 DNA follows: TGTGCCAGCAGCTCAAGAATCACAGATACGCAGTATTTT.

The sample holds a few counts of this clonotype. The CDR3 DNA is TGTGCCAGCAGCCCGTTACGATCCTTTTACAATGAGCAGTTCTTC. The encoded protein is CASSPLRSFYNEQFF. The rearrangement links TRBV7-2 to TRBJ2-1; D not resolved. V gave up 5 bases and J gave up 4 bases, with 15 bases separating them. Germline CDR1 reads SGHTA; CDR2 reads FQGNSA. The CDR3 spans 15 residues.

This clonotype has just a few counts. CDR3 DNA sequence: TGCGCCAGCAGGCCTAGCGCCCTACAGGAGACCCAGTACTTC. It yields the protein CASRPSALQETQYF. The chain couples TRBV5-1 to TRBJ2-5, with D possibly being TRBD2 (6 bases). The germline V and J ends were trimmed by 5 bases and 5 bases, with 16 bases remaining between them. The CDR3 loop spans 14 amino acids. The germline V gene encodes CDR1 SGHRS and CDR2 YFSETQ. Combining the CDR3 with reference TRBV5-1 and TRBJ2-5 gives the whole variable domain KAGVTQTPRYLIKTRGQQVTLSCSPISGHRSVSWYQQTPGQGLQFLFEYFSETQRNKGNFPGRFSGRQFSNSRSEMNVSTLELGDSALYLCASRPSALQETQYFGPGTRLLVL.

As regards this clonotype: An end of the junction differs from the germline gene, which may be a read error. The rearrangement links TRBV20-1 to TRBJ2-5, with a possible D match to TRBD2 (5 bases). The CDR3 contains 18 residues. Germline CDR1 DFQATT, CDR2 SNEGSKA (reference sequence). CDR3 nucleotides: TGCAGTACTAGAGATTCGTCAGTGGCTCGAGGGTTGAAGGAGACCCAGTACTTC. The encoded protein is CSTRDSSVARGLKETQYF.

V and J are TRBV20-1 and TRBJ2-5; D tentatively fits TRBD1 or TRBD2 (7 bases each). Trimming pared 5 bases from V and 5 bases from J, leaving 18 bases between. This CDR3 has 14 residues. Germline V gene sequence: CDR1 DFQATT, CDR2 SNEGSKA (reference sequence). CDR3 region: CSARGARGGETQYF. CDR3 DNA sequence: TGCAGTGCTCGCGGCGCCAGGGGGGGTGAGACCCAGTACTTC.

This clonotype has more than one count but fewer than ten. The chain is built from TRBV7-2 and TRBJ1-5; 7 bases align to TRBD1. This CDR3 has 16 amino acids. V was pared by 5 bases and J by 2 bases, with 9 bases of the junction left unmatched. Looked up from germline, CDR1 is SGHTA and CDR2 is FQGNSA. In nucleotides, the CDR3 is TGTGCCAGCAGCGGATCCGGGACAGTCGGCAATCAGCCCCAGCATTTT. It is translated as CASSGSGTVGNQPQHF.

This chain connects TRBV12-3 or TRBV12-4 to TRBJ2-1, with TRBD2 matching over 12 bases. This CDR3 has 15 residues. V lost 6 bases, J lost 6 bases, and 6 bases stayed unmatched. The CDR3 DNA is TGTGCCAGCAGCCAACTAGCGGGGGGCCTCAATGAGCAGTTCTTC. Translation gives CASSQLAGGLNEQFF.

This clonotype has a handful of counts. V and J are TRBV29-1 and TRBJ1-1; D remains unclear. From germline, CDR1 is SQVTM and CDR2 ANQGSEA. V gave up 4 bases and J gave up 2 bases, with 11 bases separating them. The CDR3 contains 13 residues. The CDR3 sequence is CSVAPDPNTEAFF. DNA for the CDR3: TGCAGCGTTGCCCCAGACCCTAACACTGAAGCTTTCTTT.

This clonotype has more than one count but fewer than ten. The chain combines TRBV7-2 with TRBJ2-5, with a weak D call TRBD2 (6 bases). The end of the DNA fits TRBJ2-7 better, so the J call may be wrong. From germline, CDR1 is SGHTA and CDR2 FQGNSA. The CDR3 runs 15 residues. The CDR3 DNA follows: TGTGCCAGCAGCCTCCAGGAGGGCCCCAACTACGAGCAGTACTTC. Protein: CASSLQEGPNYEQYF.

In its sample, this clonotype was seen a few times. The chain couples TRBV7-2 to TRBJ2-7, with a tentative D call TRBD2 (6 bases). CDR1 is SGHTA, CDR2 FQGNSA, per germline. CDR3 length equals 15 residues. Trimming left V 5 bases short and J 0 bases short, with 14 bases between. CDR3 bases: TGTGCCAGCAGCCCCCGAGGCGGGGACTCCTACGAGCAGTACTTC. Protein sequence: CASSPRGGDSYEQYF.

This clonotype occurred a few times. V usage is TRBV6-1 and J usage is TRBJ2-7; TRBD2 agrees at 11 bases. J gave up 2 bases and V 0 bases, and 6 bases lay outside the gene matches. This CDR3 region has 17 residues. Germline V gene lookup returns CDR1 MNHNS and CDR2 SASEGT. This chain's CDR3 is CASSEAPLAGGPYEQYF. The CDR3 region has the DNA TGTGCCAGCAGTGAAGCTCCGCTAGCGGGGGGACCCTACGAGCAGTACTTC.

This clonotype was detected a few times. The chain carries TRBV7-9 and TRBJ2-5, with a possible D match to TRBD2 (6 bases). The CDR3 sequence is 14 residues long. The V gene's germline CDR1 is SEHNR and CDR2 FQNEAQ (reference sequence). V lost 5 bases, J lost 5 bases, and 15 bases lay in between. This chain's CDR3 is CASSPRDWGETQYF. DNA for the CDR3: TGTGCCAGCAGCCCCCGGGACTGGGGGGAGACCCAGTACTTC.

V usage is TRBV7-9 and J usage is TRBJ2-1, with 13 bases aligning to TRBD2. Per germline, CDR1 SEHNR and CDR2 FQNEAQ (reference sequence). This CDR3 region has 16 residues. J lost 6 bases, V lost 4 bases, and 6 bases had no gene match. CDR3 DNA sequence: TGTGCCAGCAGCTGGACTAGCGGGAGCGGAGGCAATGAGCAGTTCTTC. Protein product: CASSWTSGSGGNEQFF.

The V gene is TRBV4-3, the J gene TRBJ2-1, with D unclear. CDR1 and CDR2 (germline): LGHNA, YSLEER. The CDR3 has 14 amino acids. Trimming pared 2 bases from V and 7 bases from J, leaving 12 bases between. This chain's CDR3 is CASSQTTTRNEQFF. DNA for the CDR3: TGCGCCAGCAGCCAAACGACCACCAGGAATGAGCAGTTCTTC.